Below are 15 T cell receptor beta chains sequenced from a single sample in a study of molecular identifiers for immune sequencing clone quantification. TCRdb recomputed calls from the PCR reads with MiXCR, one row per CDR3 protein. The table has some 650,000 distinct CDR3 sequences, about 20% seen once. Sequenced: naive CD8+ T cells from blood, with Jurkat cell RNA spiked in. Subset described: FACS-sorted CD8+CD4-CCR7+CD45RA+ naive T cells. The receptors were sampled from a human donor in good health. Some libraries in this study had Jurkat cell RNA spiked in.

As concerns this clonotype: The final CDR3 position lacks the conserved phenylalanine or tryptophan, pointing to a likely read error. The chain uses TRBV19 and TRBJ1-2, with unresolved D. The CDR3 runs to 13 residues. Germline V lookup: CDR1 LNHDA, CDR2 SQIVND (reference sequence). Trimming removed 10 bases at V and 4 bases at J, with 16 bases between. The CDR3 bases are TGTGCCACCAGCCCCAAGATCTTCTATGGCTACACCCTC. Translated, it gives CATSPKIFYGYTL.

Regarding this clonotype: The CDR3 end shows no conserved phenylalanine or tryptophan, and so a read error is likely. This rearrangement joins TRBV19 to TRBJ2-3; D might be TRBD1 or TRBD2, each matching 5 bases. The length of the CDR3 is 14 residues. V was trimmed by 3 bases and J by 5 bases, leaving 12 bases between them. Germline-derived CDR1 and CDR2 are LNHDA and SQIVND (reference sequence). CDR3 sequence reads: CASSMGRDGDTQYS. CDR3 nucleotide sequence: TGTGCCAGTAGTATGGGCCGGGACGGAGATACGCAGTATTCT.

This CDR3 is CASSLAYGPEAFF. CDR3 in DNA: TGTGCCAGCAGCTTGGCGTACGGTCCGGAAGCTTTCTTT. V and J are TRBV5-4 and TRBJ1-1; the D is unclear. V was trimmed by 0 bases and J by 8 bases, leaving 11 bases between them. CDR3 length: 13 amino acids. From germline, CDR1 is SGHNT and CDR2 YYREEE (reference sequence).

This chain joins TRBV9 and TRBJ2-7, with 8 bases identical to TRBD1. The V gene's germline CDR1 is SGDLS and CDR2 YYNGEE. V dropped 9 bases and J dropped 3; count of bases not matched to a gene: 11. This CDR3 is 14 amino acids long. In nucleotides, the CDR3 is TGTGCCAACAGTCCGGGACAGGAATTCTACGAGCAGTACTTC. Its protein product is CANSPGQEFYEQYF.

This clonotype showed up many times. This chain joins TRBV7-9 and TRBJ2-7, with a possible D match to TRBD1 (5 bases). The CDR3 extends over 15 amino acids. Per the germline V gene, CDR1 is SEHNR and CDR2 is FQNEAQ (reference sequence). Between the trimmed V and J ends, which lost 1 base and 2 bases, there was a span of 12 bases. CDR3 sequence (DNA): TGTGCCAGCAGCTTAGGGCTGACAGCGACCTACGAGCAGTACTTC. Amino acid sequence: CASSLGLTATYEQYF.

This clonotype was detected ten times or more. V is TRBV12-3 or TRBV12-4 and J is TRBJ1-5; D is unclear. The CDR3 has 12 amino acids. The ends were cut back, 8 bases at V and 5 bases at J, with 10 bases in the middle. The CDR3 nucleotides read TGTGCCAGCGGCCGATTCGATCAGCCCCAGCATTTT. Its protein is CASGRFDQPQHF.

This clonotype was seen many times. In DNA form, the CDR3 reads TGTGCCAGCAGCCCTCACGGTACCGGGGAGCTGTTTTTT. Protein: CASSPHGTGELFF. V usage is TRBV7-6 and J usage is TRBJ2-2; no firm D call. The CDR3 runs 13 residues. The V gene lost 5 bases and the J gene lost 5 bases, with 9 bases spanning the gap. Germline CDR1 SGHVS, CDR2 FNYEAQ. Based on the CDR3 plus reference TRBV7-6 and TRBJ2-2, the full variable domain is GAGVSQSPRYKVTKRGQDVALRCDPISGHVSLYWYRQALGQGPEFLTYFNYEAQQDKSGLPNDRFSAERPEGSISTLTIQRTEQRDSAMYRCASSPHGTGELFFGEGSRLTVL.

The V gene is TRBV11-2, the J gene TRBJ2-7; possibly TRBD1 or TRBD2 for D (5 bases each). This CDR3 region has 11 residues. Trimming cost V 5 bases and J 11 bases, with 13 bases left between them. CDR1 and CDR2 from the germline V gene are SGHAT and FQNNGV. This chain's CDR3 is CASSGTGPKYF. The CDR3 DNA reads TGTGCCAGCAGCGGGACGGGACCTAAGTACTTC. The entire variable domain, with the rest obtained from reference TRBV11-2 and TRBJ2-7, is as follows: EAGVAQSPRYKIIEKRQSVAFWCNPISGHATLYWYQQILGQGPKLLIQFQNNGVVDDSQLPKDRFSAERLKGVDSTLKIQPAKLEDSAVYLCASSGTGPKYFGPGTRLTVT.

This clonotype appeared many times. The V and J genes are TRBV7-9 and TRBJ2-7; D gene uncertain. CDR3 length: 12 residues. The germline V and J ends were trimmed by 4 bases and 6 bases, with 10 bases remaining between them. Germline V CDR1 and CDR2: SEHNR, FQNEAQ (reference sequence). As DNA, the CDR3 is TGTGCCAGCAGCTCCCTCGGAGTCGAGCAGTACTTC. It specifies CASSSLGVEQYF.

There are many counts of this clonotype. CDR3 nucleotides: TGCAGCGCCGTTAACACTGAAGCTTTCTTT. Its protein product is CSAVNTEAFF. The chain links TRBV29-1 to TRBJ1-1; D not certain. There are 10 residues in the CDR3. CDR1 is SQVTM, CDR2 ANQGSEA, per germline. Trimming took off 7 bases at V and 2 bases at J, with 5 bases between the two ends. The variable domain in full, with the rest retrieved from reference TRBV29-1 and TRBJ1-1, is SAVISQKPSRDICQRGTSLTIQCQVDSQVTMMFWYRQQPGQSLTLIATANQGSEATYESGFVIDKFPISRPNLTFSTLTVSNMSPEDSSIYLCSAVNTEAFFGQGTRLTVV.

This clonotype was seen many times. The chain has TRBV4-3 and TRBJ2-7, with a possible D match to TRBD2 (6 bases). CDR3 size: 18 residues. V was trimmed by 0 bases and J by 0 bases, leaving 18 bases between them. Per germline, CDR1 LGHNA and CDR2 YSLEER. CDR3: CASSQELSGGALSYEQYF. The CDR3 coding sequence is TGCGCCAGCAGCCAAGAACTTTCCGGCGGGGCGCTCTCCTACGAGCAGTACTTC.

This clonotype was picked up many times. This chain links TRBV12-3 or TRBV12-4 with TRBJ1-1; 8 bases line up with TRBD1. The CDR3 is 14 amino acids. The V and J ends lost 6 bases and 4 bases, in that order; junction bases with no gene match: 7. The CDR3 sequence: CASSRTTGGTEAFF. Written as DNA, the CDR3 is TGTGCCAGCAGCCGAACCACAGGGGGCACTGAAGCTTTCTTT.

Regarding this clonotype: It may be a read error: a sequence one base away is much more abundant. V and J are TRBV6-2 or TRBV6-3 and TRBJ2-1, with TRBD2 matching 8 bases. CDR1 is MNHEY, CDR2 SVGEGT, per germline. The CDR3 is 17 amino acids. DNA of the CDR3: TGTGCCAGCAGTTACGACGCGGGGGGACCACCTGGCAATGAGCAGCTCTTC. Its translation is CASSYDAGGPPGNEQLF.

This clonotype was seen ten or more times. The DNA for the CDR3 is TGTGCCAGCAGCTTAGGTGGCGGGGGGGCCACAGATACGCAGTATTTT. Protein sequence: CASSLGGGGATDTQYF. The chain combines TRBV13 with TRBJ2-3, with 9 positions matching TRBD2. In germline, CDR1 is PRHDT, CDR2 FYEKMQ (reference sequence). With 0 bases clipped from V and 2 bases from J, the junction kept 3 bases outside the gene matches. There are 16 residues in the CDR3.

This clonotype was recorded a few times. V and J are TRBV30 and TRBJ2-7; 13 bases are shared with TRBD2. The CDR3 loop spans 17 amino acids. V lost 2 bases to trimming and J lost 2 bases; unmatched junction nucleotides: 9. Germline V gene sequence: CDR1 GTSNPN, CDR2 SVGIG (reference sequence). For the CDR3, the DNA is TGTGCCTGGAGTCGCGGACTAGCGGGAGCGCAGCCCTACGAGCAGTACTTC. Amino acid sequence: CAWSRGLAGAQPYEQYF.